This is a list of T cell receptor beta chains from one sample in a study of blood T cell repertoires in COVID-19. The method was immunoSEQ multiplex PCR; TCRdb's version includes in-frame clones alone and lacks a portion of them. This sample has some 180,000 clones; about nine tenths occur once, and the top ten carry roughly 20%. The sequencing sample was made of peripheral blood. Receptor source: a man between 65 and 79 years old with active or convalescent COVID-19. Both conserved end residues are part of each CDR3. Fields, in order: V gene, CDR3 length, clone size, D gene, J gene, CDR3 protein, CDR3 DNA. A D gene is named only where the DNA matches it firmly. Size is omitted from some rows. Given values are once, few, many or a class for expanded clones.

v_call: TRBV28; cdr3_length: 15; clone_size: -; d_call: -; j_call: TRBJ1-4; cdr3_aa: CASRQGGMVNEKLFF; cdr3_nt: TGTGCCAGCAGGCAGGGAGGAATGGTTAATGAAAAACTGTTTTTT
v_call: TRBV29-1; cdr3_length: 14; clone_size: -; d_call: TRBD2; j_call: TRBJ2-7; cdr3_aa: CSVEGLAGSYEQYF; cdr3_nt: TGCAGCGTTGAAGGGCTAGCGGGCTCCTACGAGCAGTACTTC
v_call: TRBV6-2/TRBV6-3; cdr3_length: 14; clone_size: -; d_call: -; j_call: TRBJ2-1; cdr3_aa: CASSVLTWSNEQFF; cdr3_nt: TGTGCCAGCAGCGTGCTAACATGGAGCAATGAGCAGTTCTTC
v_call: TRBV15; cdr3_length: 18; clone_size: few; d_call: -; j_call: TRBJ1-5; cdr3_aa: CATSREFGGLRSNQPQHF; cdr3_nt: TGTGCCACCAGCAGAGAGTTCGGGGGATTACGGAGCAATCAGCCCCAGCATTTT
v_call: TRBV7-2; cdr3_length: 15; clone_size: -; d_call: -; j_call: TRBJ2-1; cdr3_aa: CASSFSGASYNEQFF; cdr3_nt: TGTGCCAGCAGCTTCTCGGGAGCATCCTACAATGAGCAGTTCTTC
v_call: TRBV7-8; cdr3_length: 13; clone_size: -; d_call: -; j_call: TRBJ2-5; cdr3_aa: CASSRGRQETQYF; cdr3_nt: TGTGCCAGCAGCCGAGGGCGGCAAGAGACCCAGTACTTC
v_call: TRBV9; cdr3_length: 13; clone_size: -; d_call: -; j_call: TRBJ2-4; cdr3_aa: CASSSDAGNIQYF; cdr3_nt: TGTGCCAGCAGCTCTGACGCGGGGAACATTCAGTACTTC
v_call: TRBV6-5; cdr3_length: 15; clone_size: once; d_call: -; j_call: TRBJ1-2; cdr3_aa: CASSFSGPANYGYTF; cdr3_nt: TGTGCCAGCAGTTTCTCGGGCCCAGCTAACTATGGCTACACCTTC
v_call: TRBV6-1; cdr3_length: 15; clone_size: -; d_call: -; j_call: TRBJ2-1; cdr3_aa: CASSEQGGSYNEQFF; cdr3_nt: TGTGCCAGCAGTGAACAGGGTGGGTCCTACAATGAGCAGTTCTTC
v_call: TRBV29-1; cdr3_length: 11; clone_size: -; d_call: -; j_call: TRBJ2-5; cdr3_aa: CSTGSGETQYF; cdr3_nt: TGCAGCACAGGGAGCGGAGAGACCCAGTACTTC
v_call: TRBV9; cdr3_length: 14; clone_size: -; d_call: -; j_call: TRBJ1-5; cdr3_aa: CASSADSGNQPQHF; cdr3_nt: TGTGCCAGCAGCGCCGACAGCGGCAATCAGCCCCAGCATTTT
v_call: TRBV10-3; cdr3_length: 13; clone_size: -; d_call: TRBD1; j_call: TRBJ1-2; cdr3_aa: CAISLTGIYGYTF; cdr3_nt: TGTGCCATCAGTTTGACAGGGATTTATGGCTACACCTTC
v_call: TRBV19; cdr3_length: 17; clone_size: -; d_call: -; j_call: TRBJ1-5; cdr3_aa: CASTPDSASHSNQPQHF; cdr3_nt: TGTGCCAGTACTCCGGACAGCGCCTCGCATAGCAATCAGCCCCAGCATTTT
v_call: TRBV5-1; cdr3_length: 15; clone_size: -; d_call: TRBD1; j_call: TRBJ1-1; cdr3_aa: CASSSTGIMNTEAFF; cdr3_nt: TGCGCCAGCAGCTCGACAGGGATTATGAACACTGAAGCTTTCTTT
v_call: TRBV7-2; cdr3_length: 15; clone_size: -; d_call: TRBD1; j_call: TRBJ1-1; cdr3_aa: CASSLGQGAYTEAFF; cdr3_nt: TGTGCCAGCAGCCTCGGACAGGGGGCGTACACTGAAGCTTTCTTT
v_call: TRBV2; cdr3_length: 15; clone_size: once; d_call: -; j_call: TRBJ1-1; cdr3_aa: CASSYTGITGAEAFF; cdr3_nt: TGTGCCAGCAGTTATACCGGGATCACGGGAGCTGAAGCTTTCTTT
v_call: TRBV18; cdr3_length: 13; clone_size: -; d_call: -; j_call: TRBJ1-2; cdr3_aa: CASSPATRYGYTF; cdr3_nt: TGTGCCAGCTCACCAGCTACCCGCTATGGCTACACCTTC
v_call: TRBV5-4; cdr3_length: 15; clone_size: -; d_call: -; j_call: TRBJ2-2; cdr3_aa: CASSQAGRTTGELFF; cdr3_nt: TGTGCCAGCAGCCAGGCGGGGAGAACCACCGGGGAGCTGTTTTTT
v_call: TRBV11-2; cdr3_length: 15; clone_size: -; d_call: -; j_call: TRBJ2-3; cdr3_aa: CASSPPYPETDTQYF; cdr3_nt: TGTGCCAGCAGTCCCCCCTACCCCGAGACAGATACGCAGTATTTT
v_call: TRBV7-9; cdr3_length: 15; clone_size: once; d_call: -; j_call: TRBJ1-3; cdr3_aa: CASRTDRSSGNTIYF; cdr3_nt: TGTGCCAGCAGAACTGACAGGAGCTCTGGAAACACCATATATTTT
v_call: TRBV19; cdr3_length: 14; clone_size: few; d_call: -; j_call: TRBJ2-7; cdr3_aa: CASSSGTSSYEQYF; cdr3_nt: TGTGCCAGTAGCAGCGGGACATCGTCCTACGAGCAGTACTTC
v_call: TRBV7-3; cdr3_length: 15; clone_size: -; d_call: -; j_call: TRBJ2-2; cdr3_aa: CASSSQGSDTGELFF; cdr3_nt: TGTGCCAGCAGCTCCCAGGGGTCGGACACCGGGGAGCTGTTTTTT
v_call: TRBV6-5; cdr3_length: 16; clone_size: -; d_call: TRBD2; j_call: TRBJ2-1; cdr3_aa: CASSYSTSGSGKGQFF; cdr3_nt: TGTGCCAGCAGTTACTCGACTAGCGGATCAGGGAAGGGGCAGTTCTTC
v_call: TRBV4-1; cdr3_length: 15; clone_size: -; d_call: -; j_call: TRBJ1-5; cdr3_aa: CASSQQDSNNQPQHF; cdr3_nt: TGCGCCAGCAGCCAACAAGACAGCAACAATCAGCCCCAGCATTTT
v_call: TRBV19; cdr3_length: 15; clone_size: -; d_call: TRBD1; j_call: TRBJ2-3; cdr3_aa: CASREKGASTDTQYF; cdr3_nt: TGTGCCAGTAGGGAAAAGGGGGCTAGCACAGATACGCAGTATTTT
v_call: TRBV7-2; cdr3_length: 15; clone_size: -; d_call: TRBD2; j_call: TRBJ2-1; cdr3_aa: CASSLALAGAGEQFF; cdr3_nt: TGTGCCAGCAGCTTAGCACTAGCGGGAGCCGGTGAGCAGTTCTTC
v_call: TRBV6-5; cdr3_length: 14; clone_size: once; d_call: -; j_call: TRBJ1-2; cdr3_aa: CASSYSRQNYGYTF; cdr3_nt: TGTGCCAGCAGTTACTCGAGGCAGAACTATGGCTACACCTTC
v_call: TRBV6-1; cdr3_length: 17; clone_size: -; d_call: -; j_call: TRBJ2-7; cdr3_aa: CASSELDSRYGGYEQYF; cdr3_nt: TGTGCCAGCAGTGAATTGGACAGTAGGTATGGCGGCTACGAGCAGTACTTC
v_call: TRBV6-2/TRBV6-3; cdr3_length: 19; clone_size: -; d_call: -; j_call: TRBJ2-7; cdr3_aa: CASSYLNRPERVSSYEQYF; cdr3_nt: TGTGCCAGCAGTTACCTCAATCGACCTGAGCGGGTCAGCTCCTACGAGCAGTACTTC
v_call: TRBV19; cdr3_length: 15; clone_size: -; d_call: -; j_call: TRBJ1-6; cdr3_aa: CASSIGRSFNSPLHF; cdr3_nt: TGTGCCAGTAGTATTGGGAGGAGCTTTAATTCACCCCTCCACTTT
v_call: TRBV5-4; cdr3_length: 15; clone_size: -; d_call: TRBD2; j_call: TRBJ2-3; cdr3_aa: CASSNGLAGADTQYF; cdr3_nt: TGTGCCAGCAGTAACGGACTAGCGGGGGCAGATACGCAGTATTTT
v_call: TRBV18; cdr3_length: 15; clone_size: -; d_call: -; j_call: TRBJ1-3; cdr3_aa: CASSQGQSSGNTIYF; cdr3_nt: TGTGCCAGCTCACAAGGACAGAGCTCTGGAAACACCATATATTTT
v_call: TRBV5-5; cdr3_length: 17; clone_size: few; d_call: TRBD1; j_call: TRBJ1-3; cdr3_aa: CASSGRTGRNSGNTIYF; cdr3_nt: TGTGCCAGCAGCGGCAGGACAGGGAGGAACTCTGGAAACACCATATATTTT
v_call: TRBV21-1; cdr3_length: 15; clone_size: -; d_call: -; j_call: TRBJ2-7; cdr3_aa: CASSIDGRGPPEQYF; cdr3_nt: TGTGCCAGCAGCATTGACGGCAGGGGCCCCCCGGAGCAGTACTTC
v_call: TRBV24-1; cdr3_length: 15; clone_size: few; d_call: TRBD1; j_call: TRBJ2-2; cdr3_aa: CATSDSDRAAGELFF; cdr3_nt: TGTGCCACCAGTGATTCGGACAGGGCGGCCGGGGAGCTGTTTTTT
v_call: TRBV7-9; cdr3_length: 15; clone_size: -; d_call: TRBD2; j_call: TRBJ2-2; cdr3_aa: CASSLGLAGGGELFF; cdr3_nt: TGTGCCAGCAGCTTGGGACTAGCGGGAGGAGGGGAGCTGTTTTTT
v_call: TRBV7-3; cdr3_length: 13; clone_size: -; d_call: -; j_call: TRBJ2-3; cdr3_aa: CASSPYLTDTQYF; cdr3_nt: TGTGCCAGCAGTCCTTATCTGACAGATACGCAGTATTTT
v_call: TRBV14; cdr3_length: 16; clone_size: -; d_call: TRBD1; j_call: TRBJ1-2; cdr3_aa: CASSQEGGTGLYGYTF; cdr3_nt: TGTGCCAGCAGCCAAGAAGGAGGGACAGGGCTCTATGGCTACACCTTC
v_call: TRBV5-1; cdr3_length: 13; clone_size: -; d_call: -; j_call: TRBJ1-4; cdr3_aa: CASSVDGNEKLFF; cdr3_nt: TGCGCCAGCAGCGTGGACGGTAATGAAAAACTGTTTTTT
v_call: TRBV4-3; cdr3_length: 17; clone_size: -; d_call: -; j_call: TRBJ2-3; cdr3_aa: CASSQGLSGSSTDTQYF; cdr3_nt: TGCGCCAGCAGCCAAGGTTTATCAGGTTCTAGCACAGATACGCAGTATTTT
v_call: TRBV18; cdr3_length: 16; clone_size: -; d_call: TRBD1; j_call: TRBJ1-1; cdr3_aa: CASSPGVGTGTTEAFF; cdr3_nt: TGTGCCAGCTCACCAGGGGTTGGGACAGGGACCACTGAAGCTTTCTTT
v_call: TRBV15; cdr3_length: 17; clone_size: -; d_call: -; j_call: TRBJ1-4; cdr3_aa: CATSRIKGWGVNEKLFF; cdr3_nt: TGTGCCACCAGCAGAATTAAGGGTTGGGGGGTTAATGAAAAACTGTTTTTT
v_call: TRBV9; cdr3_length: 15; clone_size: -; d_call: TRBD1; j_call: TRBJ2-5; cdr3_aa: CASSSRTGARTTQYF; cdr3_nt: TGTGCCAGCAGCTCACGGACAGGGGCCCGCACGACCCAGTACTTC
v_call: TRBV18; cdr3_length: 18; clone_size: many; d_call: -; j_call: TRBJ1-2; cdr3_aa: CASSPSGPGPGIDYGYTF; cdr3_nt: TGTGCCAGCTCACCTTCGGGTCCAGGGCCCGGCATTGACTATGGCTACACCTTC
v_call: TRBV6-1; cdr3_length: 17; clone_size: few; d_call: TRBD2; j_call: TRBJ2-1; cdr3_aa: CASSAPRTSRSYNEQFF; cdr3_nt: TGTGCCAGCAGTGCCCCCCGGACTAGCCGCTCCTACAATGAGCAGTTCTTC
v_call: TRBV28; cdr3_length: 14; clone_size: -; d_call: -; j_call: TRBJ1-1; cdr3_aa: CASSLAGARDEAFF; cdr3_nt: TGTGCCAGCAGTTTGGCGGGGGCAAGAGACGAAGCTTTCTTT
v_call: TRBV24-1; cdr3_length: 15; clone_size: -; d_call: TRBD2; j_call: TRBJ2-3; cdr3_aa: CATSEYPGLAGTQYF; cdr3_nt: TGTGCCACCAGTGAATACCCGGGACTAGCGGGGACGCAGTATTTT
v_call: TRBV6-2/TRBV6-3; cdr3_length: 16; clone_size: once; d_call: TRBD2; j_call: TRBJ2-5; cdr3_aa: CASSYSKGLGVGTQYF; cdr3_nt: TGTGCCAGCAGTTACTCGAAGGGACTAGGCGTCGGGACCCAGTACTTC